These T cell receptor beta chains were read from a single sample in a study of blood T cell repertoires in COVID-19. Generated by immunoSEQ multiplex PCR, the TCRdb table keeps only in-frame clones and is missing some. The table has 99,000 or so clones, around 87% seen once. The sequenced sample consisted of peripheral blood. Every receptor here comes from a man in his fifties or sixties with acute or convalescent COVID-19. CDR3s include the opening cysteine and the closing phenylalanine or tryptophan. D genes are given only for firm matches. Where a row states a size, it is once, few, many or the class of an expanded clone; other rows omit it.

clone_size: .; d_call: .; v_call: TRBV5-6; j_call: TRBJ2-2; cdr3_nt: TGTGCCAGCAGCTTGGTCGACGGGGGGCGCACCGGGGAGCTGTTTTTT; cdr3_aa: CASSLVDGGRTGELFF
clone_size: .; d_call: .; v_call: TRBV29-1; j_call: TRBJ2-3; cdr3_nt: TGCAGCGTTGTGGAAGGACTTGGCACGCAGTATTTT; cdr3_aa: CSVVEGLGTQYF
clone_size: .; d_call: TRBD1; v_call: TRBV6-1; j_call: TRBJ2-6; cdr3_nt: TGTGCCAGCAGTGAAGAAGGGTTGGGGACAGGGAATGTGGCCAACGTCCTGACTTTC; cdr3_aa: CASSEEGLGTGNVANVLTF
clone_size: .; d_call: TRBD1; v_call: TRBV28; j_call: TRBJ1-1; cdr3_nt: TGTGCCAGCACAACAGGGGAGACTGAAGCTTTCTTT; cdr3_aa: CASTTGETEAFF
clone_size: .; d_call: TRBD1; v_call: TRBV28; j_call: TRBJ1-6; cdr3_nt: TGTGCCAGCAGACCGGGACAGATTAATTCACCCCTCCACTTT; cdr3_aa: CASRPGQINSPLHF
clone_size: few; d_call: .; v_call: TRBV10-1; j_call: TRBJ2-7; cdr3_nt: TGCGCCAGCAGTGAGGGGGGCCCCTACGAGCAGTACTTC; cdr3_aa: CASSEGGPYEQYF
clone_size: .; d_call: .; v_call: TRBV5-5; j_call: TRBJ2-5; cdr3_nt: TGTGCCAGCAGTTTCGGTGCAGAGACCCAGTACTTC; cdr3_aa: CASSFGAETQYF
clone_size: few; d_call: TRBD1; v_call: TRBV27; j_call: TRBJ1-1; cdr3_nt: TGTGCCAGCAGTTCCGGACAGGGGGTTCGGACTGAAGCTTTCTTT; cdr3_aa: CASSSGQGVRTEAFF
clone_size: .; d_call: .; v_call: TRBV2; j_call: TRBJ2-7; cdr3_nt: TGTGCCAGCAGTGGGGACCGCCGGAGGGGGGGCGAGCAGTACTTC; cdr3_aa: CASSGDRRRGGEQYF
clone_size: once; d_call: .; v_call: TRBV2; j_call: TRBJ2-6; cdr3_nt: TGTGCCAGCAGAATAAGAGGAGCCCTCTCTGGGGCCAACGTCCTGACTTTC; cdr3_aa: CASRIRGALSGANVLTF
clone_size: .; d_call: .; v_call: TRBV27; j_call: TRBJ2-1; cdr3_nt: TGTGCCAGCAGTACCCCGGGGTGGGGTCGGTCGAATGAGCAGTTCTTC; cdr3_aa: CASSTPGWGRSNEQFF
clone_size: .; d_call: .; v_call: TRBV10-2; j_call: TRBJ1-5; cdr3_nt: TGCGCCAGCAGGCAAACAGAGATTCAGCCCCAGCATTTT; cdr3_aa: CASRQTEIQPQHF
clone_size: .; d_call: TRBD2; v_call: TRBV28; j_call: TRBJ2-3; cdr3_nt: TGTGCCAGCAGTTCTCCGGGACTAGCGGGGACAGATACGCAGTATTTT; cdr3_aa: CASSSPGLAGTDTQYF
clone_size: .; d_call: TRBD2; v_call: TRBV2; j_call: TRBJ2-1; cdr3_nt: TGTGCCAGCAGTGAAAGGGAGCGGGGAAATGAGCAGTTCTTC; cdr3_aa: CASSERERGNEQFF
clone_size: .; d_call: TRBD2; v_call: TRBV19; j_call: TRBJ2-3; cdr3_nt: TGTGCAACTTTTTCCAGGCTAGCGGGAGTCTTCACAGATACGCAGTATTTT; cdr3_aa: CATFSRLAGVFTDTQYF
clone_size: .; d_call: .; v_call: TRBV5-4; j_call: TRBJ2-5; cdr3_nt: TGTGCCAGCAGCTCCGAGGCGATCCAAGAGACCCAGTACTTC; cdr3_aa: CASSSEAIQETQYF
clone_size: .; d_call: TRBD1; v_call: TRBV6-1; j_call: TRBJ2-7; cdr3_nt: TGTGCCAGCAGTGAAGGGGACAGCCACTACGAGCAGTACTTC; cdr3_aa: CASSEGDSHYEQYF
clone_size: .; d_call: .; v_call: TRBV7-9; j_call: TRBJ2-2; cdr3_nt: TGTGCCAGCAGCTCCACGAACGGGGCCGGGGAGCTGTTTTTT; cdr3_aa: CASSSTNGAGELFF
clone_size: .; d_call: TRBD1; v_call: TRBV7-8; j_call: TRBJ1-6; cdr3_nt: TGTGCCAGCAGCCCGACAGGGGGGGATAATTCACCCCTCCACTTT; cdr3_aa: CASSPTGGDNSPLHF
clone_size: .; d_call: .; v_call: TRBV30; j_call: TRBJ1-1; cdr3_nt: TGTGCCTGGAGCGTCGGGGTCACTGAAGCTTTCTTT; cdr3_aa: CAWSVGVTEAFF
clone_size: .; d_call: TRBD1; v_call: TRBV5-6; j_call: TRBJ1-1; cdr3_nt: TGTGCCAGCAGCTTGGAGTCAGGGGGCAGGTACACTGAAGCTTTCTTT; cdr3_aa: CASSLESGGRYTEAFF
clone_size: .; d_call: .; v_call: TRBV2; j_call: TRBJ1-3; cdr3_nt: TGTGCCAGTAGGGGCTCTGGAAACACCATATATTTT; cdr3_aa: CASRGSGNTIYF
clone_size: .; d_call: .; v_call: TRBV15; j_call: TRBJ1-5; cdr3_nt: TGTGCCACCAGCAGACAGTATAGCAATCAGCCCCAGCATTTT; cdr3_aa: CATSRQYSNQPQHF
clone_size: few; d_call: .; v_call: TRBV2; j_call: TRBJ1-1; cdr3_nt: TGTGCCAGCAGTGAATCGGGGGGCGGAACTGAAGCTTTCTTT; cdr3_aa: CASSESGGGTEAFF
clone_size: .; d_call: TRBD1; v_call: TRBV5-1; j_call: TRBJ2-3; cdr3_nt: TGCGCCAGCAGCTTGGACAGGGGTGGCACAGATACGCAGTATTTT; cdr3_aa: CASSLDRGGTDTQYF
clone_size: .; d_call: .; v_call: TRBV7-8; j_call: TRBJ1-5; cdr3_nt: TGTGCCAGCACCCCGCGGAGGGGTGTCAATCAGCCCCAGCATTTT; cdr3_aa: CASTPRRGVNQPQHF
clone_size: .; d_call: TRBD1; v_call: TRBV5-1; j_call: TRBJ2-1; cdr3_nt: TGCGCCAGCAGCTTGTTCAGGGGGACGAACAATGAGCAGTTCTTC; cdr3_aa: CASSLFRGTNNEQFF
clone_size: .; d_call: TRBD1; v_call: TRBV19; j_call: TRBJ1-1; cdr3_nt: TGTGCCAGTAGTCTCGCAGGGGGCACTGAAGCTTTCTTT; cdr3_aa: CASSLAGGTEAFF
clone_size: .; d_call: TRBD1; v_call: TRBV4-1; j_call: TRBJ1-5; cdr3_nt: TGCGCCAGCAGTTACAGGGGGGAACCTAATCAGCCCCAGCATTTT; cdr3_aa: CASSYRGEPNQPQHF
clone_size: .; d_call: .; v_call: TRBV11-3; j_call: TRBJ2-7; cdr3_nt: TGTGCCAGCAGCGGCGGGAATGTCCACGAGCAGTACTTC; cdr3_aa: CASSGGNVHEQYF
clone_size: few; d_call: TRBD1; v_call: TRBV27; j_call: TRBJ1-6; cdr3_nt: TGTGCCAGCAGTTTACGGAGGGACAGCTCCTATAATTCACCCCTCCACTTT; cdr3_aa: CASSLRRDSSYNSPLHF
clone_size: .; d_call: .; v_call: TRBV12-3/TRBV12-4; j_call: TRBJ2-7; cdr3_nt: TGTGCCAGCAGTCCAAGCGCCGGGGAGCAGTACTTC; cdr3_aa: CASSPSAGEQYF
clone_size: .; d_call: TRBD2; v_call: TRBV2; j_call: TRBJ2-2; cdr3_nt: TGTGCCAGCAGTGAATTTAGCGGGAGAACCGGCGGGGAGCTGTTTTTT; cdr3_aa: CASSEFSGRTGGELFF
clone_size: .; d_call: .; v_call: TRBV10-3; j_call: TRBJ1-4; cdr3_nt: TGTGCCACCCTAAGCCACTCCGAAAAACTGTTTTTT; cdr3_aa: CATLSHSEKLFF
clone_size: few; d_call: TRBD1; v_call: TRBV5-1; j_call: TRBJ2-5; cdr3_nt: TGCGCCAGCAGCTTGAGGGGGACAGTGGAGACCCAGTACTTC; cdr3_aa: CASSLRGTVETQYF
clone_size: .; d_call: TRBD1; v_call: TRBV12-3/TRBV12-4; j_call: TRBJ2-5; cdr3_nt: TGTGCCAGCAGTTACGGGACAGGGGAGACCCAGTACTTC; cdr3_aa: CASSYGTGETQYF
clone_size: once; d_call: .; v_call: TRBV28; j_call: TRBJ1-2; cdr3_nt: TGTGCCAGCAGTTTAGACAGGTCGACCTATGGCTACACCTTC; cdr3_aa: CASSLDRSTYGYTF
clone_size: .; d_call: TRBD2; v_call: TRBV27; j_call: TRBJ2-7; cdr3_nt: TGTGCCAGCAGTATGAAGATAGCGGGACCCTACGAGCAGTACTTC; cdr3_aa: CASSMKIAGPYEQYF
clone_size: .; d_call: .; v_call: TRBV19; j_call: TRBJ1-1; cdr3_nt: TGTGCCAGTAGTGCCAAACAGGGCACTGAAGCTTTCTTT; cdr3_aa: CASSAKQGTEAFF
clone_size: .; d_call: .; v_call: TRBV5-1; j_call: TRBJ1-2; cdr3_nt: TGCGCCAGCAGCTTGGTGGGAGGGGATGGCTACACCTTC; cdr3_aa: CASSLVGGDGYTF
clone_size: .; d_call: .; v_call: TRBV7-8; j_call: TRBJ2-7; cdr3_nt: TGTGCCAGCAGCTTAGCTGAGCGACTTTCCTACGAGCAGTACTTC; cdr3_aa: CASSLAERLSYEQYF
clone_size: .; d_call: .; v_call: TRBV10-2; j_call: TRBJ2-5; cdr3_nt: TGCGCCAGCAGTGAGGACAGGCCTCGGGAGACCCAGTACTTC; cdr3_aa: CASSEDRPRETQYF
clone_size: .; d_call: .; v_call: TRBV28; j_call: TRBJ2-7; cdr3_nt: TGTGCCAGCAGCTCTACCTACGAGCAGTACTTC; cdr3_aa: CASSSTYEQYF
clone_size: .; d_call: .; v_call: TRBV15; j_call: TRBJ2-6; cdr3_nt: TGTGCCACCAGCAGAGATCTCTCTGGGGCCAACGTCCTGACTTTC; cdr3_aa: CATSRDLSGANVLTF
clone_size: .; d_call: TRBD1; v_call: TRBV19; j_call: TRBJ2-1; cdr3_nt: TGTGCCAGTAGTATCGCTGCCGGGACAGAGGGTGTCTTC; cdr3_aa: CASSIAAGTEGVF
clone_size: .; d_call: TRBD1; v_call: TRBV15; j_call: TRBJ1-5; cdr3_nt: TGTGCCACCAGCAACGACAGGGGGTATCAGCCCCAGCATTTT; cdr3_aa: CATSNDRGYQPQHF
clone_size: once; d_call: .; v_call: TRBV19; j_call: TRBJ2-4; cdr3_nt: TGTGCCAGTAGTATTTTGGGGGCTGGGGAAAACATTCAGTACTTC; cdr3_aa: CASSILGAGENIQYF
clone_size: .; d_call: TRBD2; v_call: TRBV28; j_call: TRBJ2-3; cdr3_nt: TGTGCCAGCAGCCTCGGGTCGGCGGGAGGACAAAATACGCAGTATTTT; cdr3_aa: CASSLGSAGGQNTQYF
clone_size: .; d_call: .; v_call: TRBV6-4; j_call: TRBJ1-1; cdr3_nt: TGTGCCAGCAGTGTAGACCCCCAGGGAACTGAAGCTTTCTTT; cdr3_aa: CASSVDPQGTEAFF
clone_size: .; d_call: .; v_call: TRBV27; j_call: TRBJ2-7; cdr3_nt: TGTGCCAGCAGTTCCCGCCAGGGAGCGGGCAACGAGCAGTACTTC; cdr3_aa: CASSSRQGAGNEQYF
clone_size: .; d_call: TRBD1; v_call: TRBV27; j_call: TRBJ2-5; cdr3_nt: TGTGCCAGCAGCCCAAGACCCGGGACAGGGGAGACCCAGTACTTC; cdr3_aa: CASSPRPGTGETQYF
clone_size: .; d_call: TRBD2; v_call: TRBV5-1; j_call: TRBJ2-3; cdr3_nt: TGCGCCAGCAGGGACGGACTAGCGGGAGTAAGCACAGATACGCAGTATTTT; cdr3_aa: CASRDGLAGVSTDTQYF
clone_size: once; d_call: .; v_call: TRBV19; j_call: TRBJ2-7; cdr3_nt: TGTGCCAGTAGGGGACCCGGGACTTTGTACTACGAGCAGTACTTC; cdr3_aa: CASRGPGTLYYEQYF
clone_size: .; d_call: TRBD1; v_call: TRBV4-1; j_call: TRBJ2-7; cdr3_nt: TGCGCCAGCAGCCCGACCGGGCAGGGGGCTGCGGAGCAGTACTTC; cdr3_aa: CASSPTGQGAAEQYF
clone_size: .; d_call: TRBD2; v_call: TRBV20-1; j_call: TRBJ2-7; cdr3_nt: TGCAGTGCTAGTCCCCGCAGGGGGGCGGGAGGGCCGAGAGAGCAGTACTTC; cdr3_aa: CSASPRRGAGGPREQYF
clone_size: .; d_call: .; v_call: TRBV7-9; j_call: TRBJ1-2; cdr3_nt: TGTGCCAGCAGCTTACAAGGGGAAGGCTACACCTTC; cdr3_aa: CASSLQGEGYTF
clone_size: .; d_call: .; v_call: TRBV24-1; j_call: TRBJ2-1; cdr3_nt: TGTGCCACCAGCTCTTGGGGCAGGGGAGGGTCCAATGAGCAGTTCTTC; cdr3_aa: CATSSWGRGGSNEQFF